A selection of T cell receptor beta chains follows, all from one sample in a study of shared clonotypes between healthy human individuals. Measured with immunoSEQ multiplex PCR; TCRdb has only the in-frame clones, and not every one. The repertoire has 1.5 million to 2.5 million clones, about 95% of them found once; the top ten carry under 1.5%. The sequencing input was naive CD8+ T cells sorted from blood. Receptors were obtained from a man aged 18 to 29 in good health. The CDR3 runs from the conserved cysteine through the conserved F or W. The order of the fields is D gene, V gene, J gene, clone size, CDR3 protein, CDR3 DNA. The D gene is left open where the match is weak. Size values are once, few and many counts, or a class for expanded clones, and some rows have none.

d_call: .; v_call: TRBV4-3; j_call: TRBJ2-7; clone_size: .; cdr3_aa: CASSQELDDISAEQYF; cdr3_nt: TGCGCCAGCAGCCAAGAGCTAGACGACATATCGGCCGAGCAGTACTTC
d_call: .; v_call: TRBV4-3; j_call: TRBJ2-3; clone_size: .; cdr3_aa: CASSQYDGRATDTQYF; cdr3_nt: TGCGCCAGCAGCCAATACGACGGGAGAGCCACAGATACGCAGTATTTT
d_call: TRBD1; v_call: TRBV7-8; j_call: TRBJ2-1; clone_size: .; cdr3_aa: CASSLTGGTYNEQFF; cdr3_nt: TGTGCCAGCAGCCTAACAGGGGGCACCTACAATGAGCAGTTCTTC
d_call: .; v_call: TRBV4-1; j_call: TRBJ1-2; clone_size: .; cdr3_aa: CASSQEWGTDGYTF; cdr3_nt: TGCGCCAGCAGCCAAGAATGGGGGACTGATGGCTACACCTTC
d_call: .; v_call: TRBV7-2; j_call: TRBJ2-7; clone_size: .; cdr3_aa: CASSLGGDGTYEQYF; cdr3_nt: TGTGCCAGCAGCTTAGGGGGGGACGGGACCTACGAGCAGTACTTC
d_call: .; v_call: TRBV13; j_call: TRBJ2-5; clone_size: .; cdr3_aa: CASSPGLYQETQYF; cdr3_nt: TGTGCCAGCAGCCCTGGGCTGTACCAAGAGACCCAGTACTTC
d_call: .; v_call: TRBV29-1; j_call: TRBJ1-2; clone_size: .; cdr3_aa: CSVGLVDGYTF; cdr3_nt: TGCAGCGTTGGATTAGTCGATGGCTACACCTTC
d_call: TRBD2; v_call: TRBV19; j_call: TRBJ2-7; clone_size: .; cdr3_aa: CASQGLAGEGEQYF; cdr3_nt: TGTGCCAGTCAGGGACTAGCGGGAGAAGGAGAGCAGTACTTC
d_call: .; v_call: TRBV27; j_call: TRBJ2-7; clone_size: .; cdr3_aa: CASSFLNSYEQYF; cdr3_nt: TGTGCCAGCAGTTTTCTTAACTCCTACGAGCAGTACTTC
d_call: .; v_call: TRBV15; j_call: TRBJ1-5; clone_size: .; cdr3_aa: CATSIQGHSNQPQHF; cdr3_nt: TGTGCCACCAGCATTCAGGGACATAGCAATCAGCCCCAGCATTTT
d_call: .; v_call: TRBV7-2; j_call: TRBJ2-5; clone_size: .; cdr3_aa: CASSTRDSLTRTQYF; cdr3_nt: TGTGCCAGCAGCACCCGGGACTCCCTCACCCGGACCCAGTACTTC
d_call: .; v_call: TRBV30; j_call: TRBJ2-7; clone_size: .; cdr3_aa: CAWSPDSYEQYF; cdr3_nt: TGTGCCTGGTCCCCAGACTCCTACGAGCAGTACTTC
d_call: .; v_call: TRBV7-8; j_call: TRBJ1-2; clone_size: .; cdr3_aa: CASSLGSEQANYGYTF; cdr3_nt: TGTGCCAGCAGCCTTGGGAGTGAGCAGGCAAACTATGGCTACACCTTC
d_call: .; v_call: TRBV7-9; j_call: TRBJ2-7; clone_size: .; cdr3_aa: CASSPPSYEQYF; cdr3_nt: TGTGCCAGCAGCCCTCCCTCCTACGAGCAGTACTTC
d_call: .; v_call: TRBV11-1; j_call: TRBJ1-1; clone_size: once; cdr3_aa: CASSLVEGNTEAFF; cdr3_nt: TGTGCCAGCAGCTTAGTCGAAGGGAACACTGAAGCTTTCTTT
d_call: .; v_call: TRBV7-9; j_call: TRBJ2-7; clone_size: .; cdr3_aa: CASSLTDASSYEQYF; cdr3_nt: TGTGCCAGCAGCCTTACCGACGCCTCTTCCTACGAGCAGTACTTC
d_call: .; v_call: TRBV19; j_call: TRBJ2-7; clone_size: .; cdr3_aa: CASSIGTSQNQQYF; cdr3_nt: TGTGCCAGTAGTATAGGCACTAGTCAGAACCAGCAGTACTTC
d_call: .; v_call: TRBV7-6; j_call: TRBJ2-5; clone_size: .; cdr3_aa: CASSPLEVPDGETQYF; cdr3_nt: TGTGCCAGCAGCCCCCTAGAAGTACCTGACGGGGAGACCCAGTACTTC
d_call: .; v_call: TRBV19; j_call: TRBJ2-3; clone_size: .; cdr3_aa: CASSPVPDTQYF; cdr3_nt: TGTGCCAGTAGTCCGGTTCCAGATACGCAGTATTTT
d_call: TRBD2; v_call: TRBV5-6; j_call: TRBJ2-7; clone_size: .; cdr3_aa: CASSLGGLAGANSEQYF; cdr3_nt: TGTGCCAGCAGCTTGGGTGGACTAGCGGGAGCCAACAGCGAGCAGTACTTC
d_call: TRBD1; v_call: TRBV4-1; j_call: TRBJ1-2; clone_size: .; cdr3_aa: CASSPGDRFTYGYTF; cdr3_nt: TGCGCCAGCAGCCCAGGGGACAGATTCACCTATGGCTACACCTTC
d_call: .; v_call: TRBV6-1; j_call: TRBJ2-4; clone_size: .; cdr3_aa: CASSEALGAKNIQYF; cdr3_nt: TGTGCCAGCAGTGAAGCCCTAGGTGCCAAAAACATTCAGTACTTC
d_call: .; v_call: TRBV28; j_call: TRBJ2-7; clone_size: .; cdr3_aa: CASSFSRGGHEQYF; cdr3_nt: TGTGCCAGCAGTTTTTCCAGGGGGGGCCACGAGCAGTACTTC
d_call: .; v_call: TRBV5-1; j_call: TRBJ2-5; clone_size: .; cdr3_aa: CASSLLWTEGETQYF; cdr3_nt: TGCGCCAGCAGCTTGCTGTGGACTGAAGGGGAGACCCAGTACTTC
d_call: TRBD1; v_call: TRBV6-5; j_call: TRBJ1-1; clone_size: .; cdr3_aa: CASSVGQGATEAFF; cdr3_nt: TGTGCCAGCAGCGTGGGACAGGGGGCCACTGAAGCTTTCTTT
d_call: TRBD1; v_call: TRBV7-9; j_call: TRBJ2-1; clone_size: .; cdr3_aa: CASSTGQLYNEQFF; cdr3_nt: TGTGCCAGCAGCACGGGACAGCTTTACAATGAGCAGTTCTTC
d_call: .; v_call: TRBV5-4; j_call: TRBJ1-2; clone_size: few; cdr3_aa: CASSLEGANYGYTF; cdr3_nt: TGTGCCAGCAGCTTGGAGGGAGCTAACTATGGCTACACCTTC
d_call: TRBD1; v_call: TRBV7-9; j_call: TRBJ2-1; clone_size: .; cdr3_aa: CASSPGQGINEQFF; cdr3_nt: TGTGCCAGCAGTCCGGGACAGGGGATCAATGAGCAGTTCTTC
d_call: TRBD2; v_call: TRBV6-5; j_call: TRBJ2-3; clone_size: .; cdr3_aa: CASSSGLAGGTDTQYF; cdr3_nt: TGTGCCAGCAGTTCCGGACTAGCGGGAGGAACAGATACGCAGTATTTT
d_call: .; v_call: TRBV9; j_call: TRBJ2-7; clone_size: .; cdr3_aa: CASSDITLGEQYF; cdr3_nt: TGTGCCAGCAGCGACATAACCCTCGGTGAGCAGTACTTC
d_call: .; v_call: TRBV4-1; j_call: TRBJ2-6; clone_size: .; cdr3_aa: CASSQDTYESSGANVLTF; cdr3_nt: TGCGCCAGCAGCCAAGATACGTATGAGAGCTCTGGGGCCAACGTCCTGACTTTC
d_call: .; v_call: TRBV10-2; j_call: TRBJ1-2; clone_size: .; cdr3_aa: CASSESSQYYGYTF; cdr3_nt: TGCGCCAGCAGTGAGTCCTCACAATACTATGGCTACACCTTC
d_call: .; v_call: TRBV6-5; j_call: TRBJ2-7; clone_size: .; cdr3_aa: CASSPLRELGYEQYF; cdr3_nt: TGTGCCAGCAGTCCCCTGCGGGAATTGGGATACGAGCAGTACTTC
d_call: .; v_call: TRBV28; j_call: TRBJ2-7; clone_size: .; cdr3_aa: CASSIGGSYEQYF; cdr3_nt: TGTGCCAGCAGTATCGGAGGGTCCTACGAGCAGTACTTC
d_call: .; v_call: TRBV4-2; j_call: TRBJ2-2; clone_size: .; cdr3_aa: CASSPLSPRTPNTGELFF; cdr3_nt: TGTGCCAGCAGCCCCTTATCACCTAGAACCCCTAACACCGGGGAGCTGTTTTTT
d_call: .; v_call: TRBV19; j_call: TRBJ2-1; clone_size: .; cdr3_aa: CASSINQRGNEQFF; cdr3_nt: TGTGCCAGTAGTATAAATCAGAGGGGCAATGAGCAGTTCTTC
d_call: .; v_call: TRBV5-8; j_call: TRBJ2-7; clone_size: .; cdr3_aa: CASSLGAGMYEQYF; cdr3_nt: TGTGCCAGCAGCTTGGGGGCAGGGATGTACGAGCAGTACTTC
d_call: TRBD1; v_call: TRBV6-4; j_call: TRBJ1-2; clone_size: .; cdr3_aa: CASSDDRTGGDYGYTF; cdr3_nt: TGTGCCAGCAGTGACGATCGGACAGGGGGAGACTATGGCTACACCTTC
d_call: .; v_call: TRBV7-9; j_call: TRBJ2-2; clone_size: .; cdr3_aa: CASSSTRNTGELFF; cdr3_nt: TGTGCCAGCAGCTCTACCCGGAACACCGGGGAGCTGTTTTTT
d_call: TRBD1; v_call: TRBV19; j_call: TRBJ1-4; clone_size: .; cdr3_aa: CASTSPGQGNEKLFF; cdr3_nt: TGTGCCAGTACCTCCCCGGGACAGGGTAATGAAAAACTGTTTTTT
d_call: TRBD1; v_call: TRBV2; j_call: TRBJ2-6; clone_size: .; cdr3_aa: CASSEATDRGPGANVLTF; cdr3_nt: TGTGCCAGCAGTGAAGCGACCGACAGGGGGCCTGGGGCCAACGTCCTGACTTTC
d_call: .; v_call: TRBV29-1; j_call: TRBJ2-6; clone_size: .; cdr3_aa: CSAISGANVLTF; cdr3_nt: TGCAGCGCCATCTCTGGGGCCAACGTCCTGACTTTC
d_call: TRBD1; v_call: TRBV29-1; j_call: TRBJ2-5; clone_size: .; cdr3_aa: CSVVLGDRAQETQYF; cdr3_nt: TGCAGCGTTGTGCTTGGGGACAGGGCTCAAGAGACCCAGTACTTC
d_call: TRBD1; v_call: TRBV30; j_call: TRBJ1-3; clone_size: .; cdr3_aa: CAWALTGGEDTIYF; cdr3_nt: TGTGCCTGGGCTCTGACAGGGGGTGAGGACACCATATATTTT
d_call: TRBD2; v_call: TRBV4-1; j_call: TRBJ2-1; clone_size: .; cdr3_aa: CASSQGGGGPMSEQFF; cdr3_nt: TGCGCCAGCAGCCAAGGTGGCGGGGGGCCAATGAGTGAGCAGTTCTTC
d_call: .; v_call: TRBV5-4; j_call: TRBJ2-7; clone_size: .; cdr3_aa: CASSLEEFEQYF; cdr3_nt: TGTGCCAGCAGCTTGGAAGAATTCGAGCAGTACTTC
d_call: .; v_call: TRBV5-1; j_call: TRBJ1-2; clone_size: .; cdr3_aa: CASRADSLYGYTF; cdr3_nt: TGCGCCAGCAGAGCGGACAGTCTCTATGGCTACACCTTC
d_call: .; v_call: TRBV9; j_call: TRBJ1-1; clone_size: .; cdr3_aa: CASSVGGLTEAFF; cdr3_nt: TGTGCCAGCAGCGTAGGGGGCTTGACTGAAGCTTTCTTT
d_call: .; v_call: TRBV11-1; j_call: TRBJ2-7; clone_size: .; cdr3_aa: CASSSGPAFEQYF; cdr3_nt: TGTGCCAGCAGCTCTGGGCCGGCCTTCGAGCAGTACTTC
d_call: .; v_call: TRBV12-5; j_call: TRBJ1-1; clone_size: .; cdr3_aa: CASGLPFRGSSSEAFF; cdr3_nt: TGTGCTAGTGGTTTGCCCTTTAGGGGGTCTTCAAGTGAAGCTTTCTTT
d_call: .; v_call: TRBV4-1; j_call: TRBJ2-3; clone_size: .; cdr3_aa: CASSQVWAGSTDTQYF; cdr3_nt: TGCGCCAGCAGCCAAGTATGGGCAGGTAGCACAGATACGCAGTATTTT
d_call: TRBD1; v_call: TRBV2; j_call: TRBJ2-7; clone_size: .; cdr3_aa: CASSGDRDYEQYF; cdr3_nt: TGTGCCAGCAGTGGGGACAGGGATTACGAGCAGTACTTC
d_call: .; v_call: TRBV4-3; j_call: TRBJ2-5; clone_size: .; cdr3_aa: CASSQEWASEKQETQYF; cdr3_nt: TGCGCCAGCAGCCAAGAATGGGCGTCCGAAAAACAAGAGACCCAGTACTTC